These 30 T cell receptor beta chains share one sample of origin, sequenced in a study of sequential checkpoint blockade in melanoma. This sample's treatment: randomized to nivolumab then ipilimumab (arm A) or the reverse (arm B). Assay used: immunoSEQ multiplex PCR; TCRdb lists only in-frame clones, some missing. The table lists under 13,000 clones, approximately 67% of them singletons. The sample in question was CD8+ T cells sorted from blood (inferred from file names), obtained from a patient given nivolumab and ipilimumab in sequence. All receptors derive from a human donor with melanoma.

The chain employs TRBV11-3 and TRBJ2-1; 8 bases map to TRBD2. V was pared by 5 bases and J by 7 bases, with 7 bases of the junction left unmatched. Per germline, CDR1 SGHNT and CDR2 YENEEA. The CDR3 has 14 amino acids. The DNA for the CDR3 is TGTGCCAGCAGCCGTCCGACTAGCGAGAATGAGCAGTTCTTC. This gives the protein CASSRPTSENEQFF.

The chain recombines TRBV9 with TRBJ2-1, with 7 bases fitting TRBD2. The V and J ends lost 4 bases and 6 bases, in that order; junction bases with no gene match: 7. Germline-derived CDR1 and CDR2 are SGDLS and YYNGEE. The CDR3 consists of 14 residues. This CDR3 reads CASSSGLLGNEQFF. For the CDR3, the DNA is TGTGCCAGCAGCTCGGGACTATTAGGCAATGAGCAGTTCTTC.

The chain recombines TRBV5-6 with TRBJ2-7; maybe TRBD2 (8 bases). The CDR3 sequence is 16 residues long. Trimming removed 3 bases from V and 5 bases from J, with 21 bases in between. CDR1 and CDR2 from the germline V gene are SGHDT and YYEEEE. The CDR3 DNA reads as TGTGCCAGCAGCTACGGGGGGGAGGGGGCGACCCACGAGCAGTACTTC. Translation: CASSYGGEGATHEQYF.

The V gene is TRBV19, the J gene TRBJ1-1, with TRBD1 matching 10 bases. The trim removed 2 bases at V and 4 bases at J, leaving 1 base unmatched. Germline CDR1 is LNHDA and CDR2 is SQIVND (reference sequence). The CDR3 runs 14 residues. The CDR3 loop is CASSIRDRGTEAFF. The CDR3 DNA reads as TGTGCCAGTAGTATAAGGGACAGGGGCACTGAAGCTTTCTTT.

V is TRBV11-2 and J is TRBJ2-7; tentative D call: TRBD1 (6 bases). Between the trimmed V and J ends, which lost 5 bases and 3 bases, there was a span of 8 bases. This CDR3 spans 12 amino acids. From germline, CDR1 is SGHAT and CDR2 FQNNGV. CDR3 bases: TGTGCCAGCAGCCAGGACAGCTACGAGCAGTACTTC. Encoded protein: CASSQDSYEQYF.

This clone came up a few times. The chain is built from TRBV5-4 and TRBJ2-7; 12 positions agree with TRBD2. The CDR3 is made up of 15 amino acids. The V gene's germline CDR1 is SGHNT and CDR2 YYREEE (reference sequence). Trimming cost V 4 bases and J 2 bases; bases outside gene matches: 4. The CDR3 protein is CASSSGLAGTYEQYF. The CDR3 coding sequence is TGTGCCAGCAGCAGCGGACTAGCGGGAACCTACGAGCAGTACTTC.

As concerns this clone: The CDR3 end shows no conserved phenylalanine or tryptophan, and so a read error is likely. This chain connects TRBV27 to TRBJ2-7; the match to TRBD1 covers 7 bases. The CDR3 has 18 amino acids. Germline V gene data show CDR1 as MNHEY and CDR2 as SMNVEV (reference sequence). The trim removed 5 bases at V and 3 bases at J, leaving 19 bases unmatched. The CDR3 DNA reads TGTGCCAGCAGTGGTCGGTTGGTGCCGGGACAGCGAAGCTACGAGCAGTACCTC. This gives the protein CASSGRLVPGQRSYEQYL.

This chain uses TRBV28 with TRBJ2-7; D call uncertain. Germline V gives CDR1 MDHEN, CDR2 SYDVKM. The CDR3 covers 11 residues. V was trimmed by 2 bases and J by 10 bases, leaving 9 bases between them. The CDR3 reads CASSLMEQQYF. The CDR3 region has the DNA TGTGCCAGCAGTTTAATGGAGCAACAGTACTTC.

A few counts support this clone. The J gene is TRBJ1-5, the V gene TRBV28, with TRBD1 matching 9 bases. Germline CDR1 and CDR2: MDHEN and SYDVKM. The CDR3 is 17 amino acids. Trimming took 6 bases from V and 6 from J; bases not matched to a gene: 15. CDR3: CASSSARGQGIVQPQHF. DNA of the CDR3: TGTGCCAGCAGCTCTGCACGGGGACAGGGAATCGTTCAGCCCCAGCATTTT.

V gene TRBV11-2 combines with J gene TRBJ2-1, with 9 bases lining up with TRBD2. The germline V gene has CDR1 SGHAT and CDR2 FQNNGV. The CDR3 totals 15 residues. Germline trimming cut 2 bases from V and 9 bases from J; bases unmatched to any gene: 8. CDR3 sequence reads: CASSLSGGRAFEQFF. The DNA for the CDR3 is TGTGCCAGCAGCTTATCGGGCGGGAGGGCCTTTGAGCAGTTCTTC.

There are a few counts of this clone. The chain couples TRBV27 to TRBJ2-7, with TRBD1 matching 9 bases. CDR1 and CDR2 from the germline V gene are MNHEY and SMNVEV (reference sequence). V gave up 5 bases and J gave up 1 base; unmatched junction bases: 6. This CDR3 comprises 15 residues. CDR3 protein: CASSKLGTGSYEQYF. In DNA form, the CDR3 reads TGTGCCAGCAGTAAGCTCGGGACAGGGTCCTACGAGCAGTACTTC.

This chain links TRBV6-5 with TRBJ1-6; 9 bases are a match to TRBD1. The J segment lost 9 bases and the V segment lost 2 bases, leaving 8 bases of the junction unmatched. The length of the CDR3 is 16 residues. Germline CDR1 MNHEY, CDR2 SVGAGI. CDR3: CASSYTRDRDGSPLHF. The CDR3, as DNA: TGTGCCAGCAGTTACACCCGGGACAGGGATGGTTCACCCCTCCACTTT.

This clone rates as medium-sized. This rearrangement joins TRBV6-1 to TRBJ2-1, with TRBD2 matching 7 bases. With V trimmed by 2 bases and J by 4 bases, 8 bases remained unmatched. The CDR3 extends over 16 amino acids. CDR1 is MNHNS, CDR2 SASEGT, per germline. In DNA, the CDR3 is TGTGCCAGCAGTGAAATCGCGGGAGCGTCTTACAATGAGCAGTTCTTC. Translated: CASSEIAGASYNEQFF.

This clone appeared a few times. The chain couples TRBV11-2 to TRBJ2-7; D is possibly TRBD1 (6 bases). The germline CDR1 and CDR2 sequences are SGHAT and FQNNGV. V was trimmed by 10 bases and J by 6 bases, leaving 19 bases between them. This CDR3 is 13 amino acids long. The CDR3 region has the DNA TGTGCCACGAAACAGGGAAGGGGATCCGAGCAGTACTTC. The encoded protein is CATKQGRGSEQYF.

The chain couples TRBV27 to TRBJ1-5; a weak D match, TRBD1 (6 bases). V was pared by 6 bases and J by 6 bases, with 15 bases between. This CDR3 is 14 amino acids long. The V gene's germline CDR1 is MNHEY and CDR2 SMNVEV (reference sequence). The CDR3 DNA sequence: TGTGCCAGCAGCAATTTGGGGGCGAGTCAGCCCCAGCATTTT. It codes for CASSNLGASQPQHF.

This clone occurred a few times. The chain uses TRBV7-9 and TRBJ1-2; 12 bases are a match to TRBD1. There are 16 residues in the CDR3. The V and J ends lost 5 bases and 2 bases, in that order; junction bases with no gene match: 6. Germline V gene data show CDR1 as SEHNR and CDR2 as FQNEAQ (reference sequence). CDR3 sequence reads: CASSPGTGGTNYGYTF. CDR3 DNA: TGTGCCAGCAGCCCCGGGACAGGGGGCACCAACTATGGCTACACCTTC.

The chain carries TRBV27 and TRBJ2-7, with a weak D call TRBD2 (5 bases). Germline V CDR1 and CDR2: MNHEY, SMNVEV (reference sequence). This CDR3 region has 15 residues. Trimming shortened V by 3 bases and J by 3 bases, and 15 bases separated the two germline ends. The CDR3 region has the DNA TGTGCCAGCAGTTTCTCCACTAGGATCGGCTACGAGCAGTACTTC. This gives the protein CASSFSTRIGYEQYF.

The V call is TRBV7-9, the J call TRBJ2-7, with TRBD1 identical over 11 bases. The V gene end was trimmed by 1 base and the J gene end by 7 bases; junction bases not matched to a gene: 6. From germline, CDR1 is SEHNR and CDR2 FQNEAQ (reference sequence). The CDR3 runs 15 residues. CDR3 coding DNA: TGTGCCAGCAGCTTAGTCGGACAGGGGGCGGGTGAGCAGTACTTC. Translating it yields CASSLVGQGAGEQYF.

The chain has TRBV27 and TRBJ2-1; 10 bases are shared with TRBD2. The CDR3 length is 14 residues. Germline V gives CDR1 MNHEY, CDR2 SMNVEV (reference sequence). The V gene end was trimmed by 6 bases and the J gene end by 10 bases; junction bases not matched to a gene: 9. The CDR3 DNA sequence: TGTGCCAGCAGCCGACTAGCGGGCCCCTTGGAGCAGTTCTTC. Protein: CASSRLAGPLEQFF.

A remark on this clone: One junction end disagrees with the germline gene, perhaps due to a read error. The V and J genes are TRBV28 and TRBJ2-7; the match to TRBD2 covers 7 bases. Germline V gene lookup returns CDR1 MDHEN and CDR2 SYDVKM. The CDR3 runs to 14 residues. The CDR3 bases are TGTGCCAGCAGTTGGGGGGGGTGGTCCTCCGAGCAGTACTTC. Protein: CASSWGGWSSEQYF. Filled out from reference TRBV28 and TRBJ2-7, the complete variable domain reads DVKVTQSSRYLVKRTGEKVFLECVQDMDHENMFWYRQDPGLGLRLIYFSYDVKMKEKGDIPEGYSVSREKKERFSLILESASTNQTSMYLCASSWGGWSSEQYFGPGTRLTVT.

This chain links TRBV30 with TRBJ2-1; 12 positions match TRBD1. CDR1 and CDR2 (germline): GTSNPN, SVGIG (reference sequence). With V trimmed by 5 bases and J by 6 bases, 17 bases remained unmatched. The CDR3 is 18 residues long. CDR3 region: CAWDGGTGGRYFLNEQFF. The DNA of the CDR3 is TGTGCCTGGGACGGGGGGACAGGGGGCCGGTATTTTCTCAATGAGCAGTTCTTC.

The chain combines TRBV27 with TRBJ1-4; 8 positions match TRBD1. The CDR3 is 15 residues long. Germline CDR1 is MNHEY and CDR2 is SMNVEV (reference sequence). Trimming at V came to 5 bases and at J to 6 bases, leaving 8 bases not matched to a gene. CDR3 sequence reads: CASSPWTGPHEKLFF. The CDR3, as DNA: TGTGCCAGCAGTCCATGGACAGGGCCTCATGAAAAACTGTTTTTT.

The rearrangement joins TRBV7-8 to TRBJ2-7; possible D gene TRBD2, 5 bases. V was shortened by 5 bases and J by 0 bases, with 17 bases between the two germline ends. The CDR3 spans 16 residues. Germline V CDR1 and CDR2: SGHVS, FQNEAQ. The CDR3 sequence is CASSPYGLTLSYEQYF. In DNA, the CDR3 is TGTGCCAGCAGCCCGTACGGACTTACCCTCTCCTACGAGCAGTACTTC.

The V call is TRBV19, the J call TRBJ2-7; D is undetermined. CDR3 length: 13 amino acids. V lost 6 bases and J lost 3, with 12 bases in between. Per the germline V gene, CDR1 is LNHDA and CDR2 is SQIVND (reference sequence). The chain's CDR3 is CASSPSPFYEQYF. CDR3 bases: TGTGCCAGTAGCCCGAGCCCTTTCTACGAGCAGTACTTC.

This sequence joins TRBV6-1 and TRBJ2-7, with TRBD2 matching over 11 bases. This CDR3 spans 18 amino acids. The germline V gene has CDR1 MNHNS and CDR2 SASEGT. V was pared by 2 bases and J by 0 bases, with 9 bases of the junction left unmatched. The CDR3 nucleotides read TGTGCCAGCAGTGAAAATCGGGGGGGGACTAGCGGCTCCTACGAGCAGTACTTC. Translated: CASSENRGGTSGSYEQYF.

By share of the sample, this clone is medium-sized (0.01 to 0.1%). For the CDR3, the DNA is TGTGCCAGCAGTTTATCCCAGGGTACTCAGCCCCAGCATTTT. Translated, it gives CASSLSQGTQPQHF. The chain recombines TRBV27 with TRBJ1-5; D perhaps matches TRBD1 (5 bases). Trimming left V 0 bases short and J 6 bases short, with 9 bases between. This CDR3 has 14 residues. Germline CDR1 reads MNHEY; CDR2 reads SMNVEV (reference sequence).

The table lists this clone with a few counts. The chain couples TRBV4-2 to TRBJ2-7, with 9 bases matching TRBD2. In germline, CDR1 is LGHNA, CDR2 YNFKEQ. This CDR3 comprises 14 residues. Unmatched junction bases numbered 3, after V lost 3 bases and J lost 3 bases. For the CDR3, the DNA is TGTGCCAGCAGCCAGGGGACTAGCTTCTACGAGCAGTACTTC. The encoded protein is CASSQGTSFYEQYF.

The CDR3, as DNA: TGTGCCTGGAGTTGGGCAGGGGGTATTGAAAAACTGTTTTTT. Translation: CAWSWAGGIEKLFF. J is TRBJ1-4 and V is TRBV30, with 7 bases identical to TRBD1. Germline V gene data show CDR1 as GTSNPN and CDR2 as SVGIG (reference sequence). CDR3 length: 14 amino acids. The V and J ends lost 2 bases and 7 bases, in that order; junction bases with no gene match: 7.

The rearrangement links TRBV27 to TRBJ2-3; 10 bases match TRBD2. Germline V gives CDR1 MNHEY, CDR2 SMNVEV (reference sequence). The CDR3 has 19 amino acids. V lost 1 base to trimming and J lost 3 bases; unmatched junction nucleotides: 13. This CDR3 reads CASSLFWLAGVRETDTQYF. CDR3 nucleotide sequence: TGTGCCAGCAGTTTATTCTGGCTAGCGGGAGTTAGGGAGACAGATACGCAGTATTTT.

V and J are TRBV15 and TRBJ2-6; perhaps TRBD1 as D (5 bases). CDR3 length: 15 amino acids. V was pared by 3 bases and J by 0 bases, with 6 bases between. Germline values: CDR1 LNHNV, CDR2 YYDKDF (reference sequence). CDR3 nucleotide sequence: TGTGCCACCAGCAGCGACAGCTCTGGGGCCAACGTCCTGACTTTC. Translated: CATSSDSSGANVLTF.